This T cell receptor beta chain is from a study of blood T cells in healthy people across ages. Study-wide results and limits: The study found more naive CD4+ cells and higher diversity in long-lived than aged donors. Conclusively comparing naive with antigen-experienced cells was impossible with unsorted PBMCs.

Together with a sample-barcoded 5' primer, a J-beta primer mix was included in a second PCR lasting roughly 6 to 12 cycles. Carrying 12 random nucleotides, a template-switch adaptor labeled each individual cDNA molecule. TCRdb itself ran the 5' RACE reads through MiXCR, one entry per CDR3 protein. Of 1.5 million to 2 million distinct CDR3 sequences in the sample, about 50% were seen once. Concerning this clonotype: The antigen is undetermined.

Germline CDR1 is SEHNR and CDR2 is FQNEAQ (reference sequence). The CDR3 totals 14 residues. Trimming pared 6 bases from V and 5 bases from J, leaving 16 bases between. At least 7 million PBMCs were isolated per sample. Sequenced input: blood. The clonotype originates from a woman in her 40s in good health. The chain carries TRBV7-9 and TRBJ1-2; D uncertain. DNA of the CDR3: TGTGCCAGCAGTTACCCCACATCCTTTTATGGCTACACCTTC. Amino acid sequence: CASSYPTSFYGYTF.